These 23 T cell receptor beta chains were sequenced from one sample in a study of cytomegalovirus exposure and HLA in healthy donors. Both 60 Vbeta primers and 13 Jbeta primers went into the PCR. Libraries were prepared by immunoSEQ multiplex PCR; TCRdb keeps only in-frame clonotypes and omits some of them. Found here are 110,000 to 150,000 clones, around 80% of them singletons; the top ten hold roughly 10%. Sequenced: PBMCs. These receptors came from a woman in her fifties or sixties in good health and CMV-seropositive.

The V and J genes are TRBV7-3 and TRBJ2-2; 11 positions match TRBD2. Germline values: CDR1 SGHTA, CDR2 FQGTGA. The trim removed 5 bases at V and 2 bases at J, leaving 7 bases unmatched. CDR3 length equals 17 residues. The CDR3 nucleotides read TGTGCCAGCAGCCCGGAACTAGCGGGAGTTAACACCGGGGAGCTGTTTTTT. Translated, it gives CASSPELAGVNTGELFF.

J is TRBJ2-3 and V is TRBV7-9; D unclear. The CDR3 runs 12 residues. The germline V gene has CDR1 SEHNR and CDR2 FQNEAQ (reference sequence). Trimming removed 1 base at V and 6 bases at J, with 5 bases between. In DNA form, the CDR3 reads TGTGCCAGCAGCTTAGTACGGGATACGCAGTATTTT. It translates to CASSLVRDTQYF. The full variable domain, its missing parts supplied by reference TRBV7-9 and TRBJ2-3, is DTGVSQNPRHKITKRGQNVTFRCDPISEHNRLYWYRQTLGQGPEFLTYFQNEAQLEKSRLLSDRFSAERPKGSFSTLEIQRTEQGDSAMYLCASSLVRDTQYFGPGTRLTVL.

Only one count was recorded for this clone. V gene TRBV28 combines with J gene TRBJ2-1; D not certain. The germline V gene has CDR1 MDHEN and CDR2 SYDVKM. V was pared by 2 bases and J by 6 bases, with 8 bases between. This CDR3 spans 13 amino acids. CDR3 DNA: TGTGCCAGCAGTTTAGGAGCGTTCAATGAGCAGTTCTTC. It yields the protein CASSLGAFNEQFF.

The chain joins TRBV5-1 to TRBJ1-1; D remains unclear. V lost 2 bases and J 3 bases, leaving 14 bases between the germline ends. This CDR3 has 15 amino acids. Per the germline V gene, CDR1 is SGHRS and CDR2 is YFSETQ. The chain's CDR3 is CASSLIIGGDTEAFF. CDR3 in DNA: TGCGCCAGCAGCTTAATCATCGGAGGAGACACTGAAGCTTTCTTT.

V usage is TRBV6-6 and J usage is TRBJ2-7; TRBD2 matches at 11 bases. The germline gives CDR1 MNHNY, CDR2 SVGAGI (reference sequence). The V and J ends lost 6 bases and 0 bases, in that order; junction bases with no gene match: 4. The CDR3 sequence is 15 residues long. The CDR3 DNA is TGTGCCAGCAGGGGGACTAGCGGATTCTCCTACGAGCAGTACTTC. Translating it yields CASRGTSGFSYEQYF.

The rearrangement uses TRBV6-5 and TRBJ2-1; 7 nucleotides agree with TRBD2. The germline gives CDR1 MNHEY, CDR2 SVGAGI. Trimming removed 0 bases from V and 5 bases from J; junction bases left unmatched: 4. The CDR3 covers 15 residues. CDR3: CASSYSREANNEQFF. The CDR3 coding sequence is TGTGCCAGCAGTTACTCACGGGAGGCCAACAATGAGCAGTTCTTC.

This sequence joins TRBV7-9 and TRBJ2-4; D might be TRBD2 (5 bases). Germline V gene lookup returns CDR1 SEHNR and CDR2 FQNEAQ (reference sequence). The CDR3 is 17 amino acids. Trimming took off 0 bases at V and 5 bases at J, with 17 bases between the two ends. The CDR3 loop reads CASSLAKKLDWENIQYF. CDR3 bases: TGTGCCAGCAGCTTAGCCAAAAAACTAGATTGGGAAAACATTCAGTACTTC.

The chain couples TRBV10-3 to TRBJ2-1; 10 nucleotides align to TRBD1. CDR1 and CDR2 (germline): ENHRY, SYGVKD. The V segment lost 9 bases and the J segment 6 bases; nucleotides outside the gene matches: 11. The CDR3 totals 15 residues. The CDR3 spells CAMTTGTGVGNEQFF. The CDR3 DNA reads as TGTGCCATGACCACAGGGACAGGGGTTGGCAATGAGCAGTTCTTC.

The V and J genes are TRBV5-1 and TRBJ1-2, with a tentative D call TRBD1 (6 bases). V lost 0 bases and J lost 3, with 15 bases in between. The CDR3 loop spans 16 amino acids. Germline CDR1 SGHRS, CDR2 YFSETQ. The DNA of the CDR3 is TGCGCCAGCAGCTTGGTAGGGTCAGGGGTCGACTATGGCTACACCTTC. Translated, it gives CASSLVGSGVDYGYTF.

The V call is TRBV5-4, the J call TRBJ1-2, with a possible D match to TRBD1 (6 bases). Germline V gives CDR1 SGHNT, CDR2 YYREEE (reference sequence). There are 13 residues in the CDR3. V was cut by 2 bases and J by 5 bases, with 10 bases left in between. The CDR3 is CASSFPGAYGYTF. The CDR3 DNA sequence: TGTGCCAGCAGCTTCCCAGGGGCGTATGGCTACACCTTC.

On this clone itself: One end of the junction fails to match germline, which may point to a read error. The chain couples TRBV19 to TRBJ1-4; a weak D match, TRBD1 (5 bases). The CDR3 is 14 amino acids. Germline CDR1 is LNHDA and CDR2 is SQIVND (reference sequence). Here the CDR3 DNA reads TGTGCCAGTAGCCCTAAGGGGTCACAGATATCGCTGATTTTT. Translation: CASSPKGSQISLIF.

The chain carries TRBV29-1 and TRBJ2-1; 16 positions agree with TRBD2. Germline CDR1 SQVTM, CDR2 ANQGSEA. Trimming removed 0 bases from V and 4 bases from J; junction bases left unmatched: 9. This CDR3 has 19 amino acids. DNA for the CDR3: TGCAGCGTTGAAGAAGTCCCCGGGACTAGCGGGAGGGCTTACAATGAGCAGTTCTTC. It encodes CSVEEVPGTSGRAYNEQFF.

Points on this clone: Other DNA sequences from this sample encode an identical CDR3 as well. J is TRBJ1-1 and V is TRBV27; perhaps TRBD1 as D (5 bases). This CDR3 has 14 amino acids. V was pared by 4 bases and J by 4 bases, with 13 bases between. Germline loops: CDR1 MNHEY, CDR2 SMNVEV (reference sequence). CDR3 bases: TGTGCCAGCAGTTCACCGGGGGGTGGCACTGAAGCTTTCTTT. Amino acid sequence: CASSSPGGGTEAFF.

This chain connects TRBV27 to TRBJ2-7, with 8 nucleotides matching TRBD1. Unmatched junction bases numbered 3, after V lost 6 bases and J lost 2 bases. CDR1 and CDR2 from the germline V gene are MNHEY and SMNVEV (reference sequence). The length of the CDR3 is 13 residues. CDR3 sequence: CASRARGPYEQYF. As DNA, the CDR3 is TGTGCCAGCAGAGCCAGGGGGCCCTACGAGCAGTACTTC.

V usage is TRBV27 and J usage is TRBJ2-7; D is ambiguous. Trimming removed 6 bases at V and 0 bases at J, with 12 bases between. Per germline, CDR1 MNHEY and CDR2 SMNVEV (reference sequence). CDR3 length: 14 residues. This chain's CDR3 is CASSSTPSSYEQYF. CDR3 sequence (DNA): TGTGCCAGCAGCTCAACACCCAGCTCCTACGAGCAGTACTTC.

This clone was found once. V and J are TRBV7-2 and TRBJ2-3; 13 bases match TRBD2. The CDR3 covers 16 residues. Unmatched junction bases numbered 8, after V lost 5 bases and J lost 6 bases. Germline V gene lookup returns CDR1 SGHTA and CDR2 FQGNSA. CDR3 bases: TGTGCCAGCAGCCACGGACTAGCGGGAGAAGGTGATACGCAGTATTTT. Its translation: CASSHGLAGEGDTQYF.

The V gene is TRBV28, the J gene TRBJ1-5; D perhaps matches TRBD1 (6 bases). Trimming shortened V by 2 bases and J by 1 base, and 9 bases separated the two germline ends. The CDR3 runs to 15 residues. Germline-derived CDR1 and CDR2 are MDHEN and SYDVKM. The CDR3 nucleotides are TGTGCCAGCAGTTTAAGGGGACACAGCAATCAGCCCCAGCATTTT. This encodes CASSLRGHSNQPQHF.

This clone was observed a few times. The chain has TRBV5-6 and TRBJ2-1, with a weak D call TRBD1 (6 bases). The V gene's germline CDR1 is SGHDT and CDR2 YYEEEE. The CDR3 loop spans 14 amino acids. V lost 0 bases and J 4 bases, leaving 8 bases between the germline ends. As DNA, the CDR3 is TGTGCCAGCAGCTTGGCGGGGACATACAATGAGCAGTTCTTC. This sequence encodes CASSLAGTYNEQFF.

The chain combines TRBV28 with TRBJ1-2; possibly TRBD1 for D (5 bases). The CDR3 is 15 residues long. Germline V CDR1 and CDR2: MDHEN, SYDVKM. With 2 bases removed from V and 2 bases from J, the gap between germline ends came to 12 bases. The CDR3 bases are TGTGCCAGCAGTTTAAGGGAGGCAGGGAACTATGGCTACACCTTC. The encoded protein is CASSLREAGNYGYTF.

The chain combines TRBV30 with TRBJ1-2, with TRBD1 as a possible D gene (6 bases). This CDR3 has 14 residues. Germline-derived CDR1 and CDR2 are GTSNPN and SVGIG (reference sequence). V lost 4 bases to trimming and J lost 5 bases, with 17 bases between them. The CDR3 nucleotides read TGTGCCTGGAATATGCGAAGGACAGCTTATGGCTACACCTTC. This codes for CAWNMRRTAYGYTF.

Here the CDR3 DNA reads TGTGCCAGCTCAGCCGACAGGGGTCGAGAGACCCAGTACTTC. This encodes CASSADRGRETQYF. The J gene is TRBJ2-5, the V gene TRBV18; TRBD1 agrees at 8 bases. Germline lookup yields CDR1 KGHSH and CDR2 LQKENI. With V trimmed by 5 bases and J by 4 bases, 6 bases remained unmatched. The CDR3 is 14 residues long.

The chain carries TRBV29-1 and TRBJ1-1; 7 bases map to TRBD1. This CDR3 spans 13 amino acids. Trimming removed 8 bases from V and 2 bases from J; junction bases left unmatched: 8. Germline V gene data show CDR1 as SQVTM and CDR2 as ANQGSEA. The CDR3 sequence is CSSNRGSNTEAFF. The CDR3 nucleotides read TGCAGCTCGAACAGGGGCTCCAACACTGAAGCTTTCTTT. Variable domain in full (rest from reference TRBV29-1 and TRBJ1-1): SAVISQKPSRDICQRGTSLTIQCQVDSQVTMMFWYRQQPGQSLTLIATANQGSEATYESGFVIDKFPISRPNLTFSTLTVSNMSPEDSSIYLCSSNRGSNTEAFFGQGTRLTVV.

The chain recombines TRBV25-1 with TRBJ1-1, with D perhaps TRBD1 (5 bases). From germline, CDR1 is MGHDK and CDR2 SYGVNS. The CDR3 length is 14 residues. V was cut by 2 bases and J by 1 base, with 8 bases left in between. The CDR3, as DNA: TGTGCCAGCAGTGAACGGGGGTCGAACACTGAAGCTTTCTTT. This translates into CASSERGSNTEAFF.